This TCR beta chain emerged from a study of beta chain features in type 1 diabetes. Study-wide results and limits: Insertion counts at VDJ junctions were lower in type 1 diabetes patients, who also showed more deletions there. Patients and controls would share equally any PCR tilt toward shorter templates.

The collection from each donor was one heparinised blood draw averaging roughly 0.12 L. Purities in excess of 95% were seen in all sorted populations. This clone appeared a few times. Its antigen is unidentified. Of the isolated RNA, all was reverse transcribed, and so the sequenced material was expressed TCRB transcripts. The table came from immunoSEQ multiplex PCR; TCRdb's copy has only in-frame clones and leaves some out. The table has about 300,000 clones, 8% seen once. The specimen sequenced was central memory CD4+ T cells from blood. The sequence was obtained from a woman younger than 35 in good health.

The CDR3 bases are TGTGCCAGCAGCTCGCTCGGGTCGTCTGGGGGCTACACCTTC. Protein sequence: CASSSLGSSGGYTF. The chain joins TRBV14 to TRBJ1-2; D not resolved. The germline V and J ends were trimmed by 5 bases and 8 bases, with 18 bases remaining between them. This CDR3 spans 14 amino acids. The germline V gene encodes CDR1 SGHDN and CDR2 FVKESK.